The sequence of this T cell receptor (beta chain) was determined in a study of cytomegalovirus exposure and HLA in healthy donors. Regarding the study as a whole: A missense DCLRE1C variant was associated with V- and J-gene trimming of TCR beta chains in a later analysis, and an independent cohort replicated the association. Based on reports, TCR beta sequences accurately predicted HLA-A and HLA-B alleles for most subjects. CMV serostatus was the sole immune exposure information available.

This clone was recorded a few times. Antigen unknown. The V gene lost 5 bases and the J gene lost 2 bases, with 21 bases spanning the gap. The CDR3 runs to 18 residues. The germline CDR1 and CDR2 sequences are SGHTA and FQGTGA. A multiplex PCR was run with 60 Vbeta primers and 13 Jbeta primers. Source study methods: Tens of millions of unique TCR beta chains, roughly 11 million of them shared, were counted by a later analysis. Assay used: immunoSEQ multiplex PCR; TCRdb lists only in-frame clones, some missing. V and J calls and clone size come straight from that table; D and trimming were deduced from the DNA. The data contain some 270,000 clones, roughly 80% of them singletons.

The sequenced sample consisted of PBMCs. This sequence originates from a girl under 10 years old in good health and CMV-seronegative. The chain joins TRBV7-3 to TRBJ2-2; D possibly corresponds to TRBD2 (6 bases). The DNA for the CDR3 is TGTGCCAGCAGCCTCTTGGGCGGGGCCACTCTCAACACCGGGGAGCTGTTTTTT. Translating it yields CASSLLGGATLNTGELFF.